The rows below give T cell receptor beta chains drawn from one sample of a study of shared clonotypes between healthy human individuals. The table came from immunoSEQ multiplex PCR; TCRdb's copy has only in-frame clones and leaves some out. The profile shows around 690,000 clones, less than 95% of them singletons. Specimen: memory CD8+ T cells from PBMCs. The receptors derive from a man between 18 and 35 years old in good health. Some clones in this sample may be carry-over from other donors' samples. Each CDR3 is given with its conserved first and last residue. A D gene is named only where the DNA matches it firmly. Not all rows give a size; the values are once, few, many and, for expanded clones, a class.

>NA|TRBJ2-3|15|TRBV7-9|NA
TGTGCCAGCAGCCCCCCAGGGGGGAACGCAGATACGCAGTATTTT
CASSPPGGNADTQYF
>TRBD2|TRBJ2-3|17|TRBV4-1|NA
TGCGCCAGCAGCCAAGAGGAAGGGACTATCCTCGCAGATACGCAGTATTTT
CASSQEEGTILADTQYF
>TRBD2|TRBJ2-7|15|TRBV10-3|NA
TGTGCCATCAGTGAGACCCAGCGGGGGGACTACGAGCAGTACTTC
CAISETQRGDYEQYF
>TRBD2|TRBJ2-3|18|TRBV27|NA
TGTGCCAGCAGTTCCGACCTAAGGGGAGGGATCCCCACAGATACGCAGTATTTT
CASSSDLRGGIPTDTQYF
>NA|TRBJ2-7|14|TRBV11-2|NA
TGTGCCAGCAGCCTGAGGGGGAGATCCTACGAGCAGTACTTC
CASSLRGRSYEQYF
>TRBD2|TRBJ2-3|16|TRBV29-1|NA
TGCAGCGTTTTGGGACTAGCGGGGGGGAACACAGATACGCAGTATTTT
CSVLGLAGGNTDTQYF
>NA|TRBJ2-5|15|TRBV4-1|NA
TGCGCCAGCAGCCCTAGGCTAGAGGGGCGTGAGACCCAGTACTTC
CASSPRLEGRETQYF
>NA|TRBJ1-1|16|TRBV27|NA
TGTGCCAGCAGTTTATCTTCGGAGAGCCCGAACACTGAAGCTTTCTTT
CASSLSSESPNTEAFF
>NA|TRBJ1-5|13|TRBV28|NA
TGTGCCAGCAGTTTAACCTTGCCGCAGCCCCAGCATTTT
CASSLTLPQPQHF
>NA|TRBJ1-2|13|TRBV30|NA
TGTGCCTGGATTCCAGGGAGTGGGACTAGCTACACCTTC
CAWIPGSGTSYTF
>NA|TRBJ2-2|16|TRBV4-3|NA
TGCGCCAGCAGCCAAGATGGCGCAGGGTACACCGGGGAGCTGTTTTTT
CASSQDGAGYTGELFF
>NA|TRBJ2-5|14|TRBV5-1|NA
TGCGCCAGCAGCTTCAGGGGCAGGGAGGAGACCCAGTACTTC
CASSFRGREETQYF
>NA|TRBJ2-5|12|TRBV27|NA
TGTGCCAGCAGTCCCCCCAATAAGACCCAGTACTTC
CASSPPNKTQYF
>NA|TRBJ2-2|18|TRBV18|once
TGTGCCAGCTCACCACTCGTTATGGGCGGGACGAACACCGGGGAGCTGTTTTTT
CASSPLVMGGTNTGELFF
>NA|TRBJ2-7|10|TRBV27|few
TGTGCCGTTGGACCCTACGAGCAGTACTTC
CAVGPYEQYF
>NA|TRBJ2-1|17|TRBV18|NA
TGTGCCAGCTCACCACGATTCGGTAAGAGCTCCTACAATGAGCAGTTCTTC
CASSPRFGKSSYNEQFF
>NA|TRBJ2-1|14|TRBV9|NA
TGTGCCAGCAGCGTATTGGGGAGAACGAATGAGCAGTTCTTC
CASSVLGRTNEQFF